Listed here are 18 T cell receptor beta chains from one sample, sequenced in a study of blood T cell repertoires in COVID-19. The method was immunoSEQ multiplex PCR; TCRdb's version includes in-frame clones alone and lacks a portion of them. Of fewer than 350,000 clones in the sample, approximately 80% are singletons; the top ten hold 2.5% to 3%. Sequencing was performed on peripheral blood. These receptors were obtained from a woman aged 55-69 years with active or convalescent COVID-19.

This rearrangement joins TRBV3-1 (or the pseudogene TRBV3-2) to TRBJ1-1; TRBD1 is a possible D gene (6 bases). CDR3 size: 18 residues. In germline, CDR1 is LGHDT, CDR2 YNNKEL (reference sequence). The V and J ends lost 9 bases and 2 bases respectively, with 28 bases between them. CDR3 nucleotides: TGTGCCAGATTACAGGGTCCCTTTCCTTTTTGGAGAAACACTGAAGCTTTCTTT. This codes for CARLQGPFPFWRNTEAFF.

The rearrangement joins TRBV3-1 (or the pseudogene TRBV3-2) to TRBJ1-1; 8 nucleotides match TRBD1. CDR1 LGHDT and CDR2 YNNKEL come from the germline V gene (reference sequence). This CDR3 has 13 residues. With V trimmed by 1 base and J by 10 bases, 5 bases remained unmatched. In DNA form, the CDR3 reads TGTGCCAGCAGCCAAGGAGACAGGGGTAGAGCTTTCTTT. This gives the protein CASSQGDRGRAFF.

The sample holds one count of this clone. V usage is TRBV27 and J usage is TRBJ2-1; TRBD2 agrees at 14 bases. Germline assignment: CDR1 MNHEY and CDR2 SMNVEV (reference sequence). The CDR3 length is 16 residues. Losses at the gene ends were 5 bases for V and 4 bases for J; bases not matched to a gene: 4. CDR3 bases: TGTGCCAGCAGTAGGACTAGCGGGGGGCAGTACAATGAGCAGTTCTTC. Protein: CASSRTSGGQYNEQFF.

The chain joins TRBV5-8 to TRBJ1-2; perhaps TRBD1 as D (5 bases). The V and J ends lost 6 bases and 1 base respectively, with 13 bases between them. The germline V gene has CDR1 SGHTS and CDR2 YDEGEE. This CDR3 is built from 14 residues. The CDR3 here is CASTFGGVNYGYTF. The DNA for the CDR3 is TGTGCCAGCACCTTTGGAGGGGTTAACTATGGCTACACCTTC.

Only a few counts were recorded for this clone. CDR3 nucleotide sequence: TGTGCCACCACCCCGCCCAGCTCTGGAAACACCATATATTTT. Translation: CATTPPSSGNTIYF. The V call is TRBV19, the J call TRBJ1-3; no firm D call. Trimming removed 10 bases from V and 0 bases from J, with 13 bases in between. The CDR3 length is 14 residues. Germline-derived CDR1 and CDR2 are LNHDA and SQIVND (reference sequence).

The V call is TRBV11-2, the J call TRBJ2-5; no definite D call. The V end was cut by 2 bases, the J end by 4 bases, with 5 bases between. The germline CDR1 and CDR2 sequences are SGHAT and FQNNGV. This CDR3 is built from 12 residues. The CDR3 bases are TGTGCCAGCAGCTTAAGCGTAGAGACCCAGTACTTC. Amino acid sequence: CASSLSVETQYF.

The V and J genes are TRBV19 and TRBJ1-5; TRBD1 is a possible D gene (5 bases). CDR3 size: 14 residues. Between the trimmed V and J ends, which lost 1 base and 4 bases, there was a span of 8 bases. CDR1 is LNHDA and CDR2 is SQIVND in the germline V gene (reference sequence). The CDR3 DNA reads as TGTGCCAGTAGTATAGTTCAGGGAAATCAGCCCCAGCATTTT. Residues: CASSIVQGNQPQHF. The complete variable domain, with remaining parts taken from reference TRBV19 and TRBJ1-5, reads DGGITQSPKYLFRKEGQNVTLSCEQNLNHDAMYWYRQDPGQGLRLIYYSQIVNDFQKGDIAEGYSVSREKKESFPLTVTSAQKNPTAFYLCASSIVQGNQPQHFGDGTRLSIL.

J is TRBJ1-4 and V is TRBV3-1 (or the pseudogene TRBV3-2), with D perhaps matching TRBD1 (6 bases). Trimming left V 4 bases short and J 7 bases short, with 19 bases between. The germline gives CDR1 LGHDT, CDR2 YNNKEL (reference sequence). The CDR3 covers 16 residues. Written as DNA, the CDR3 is TGTGCCAGCAGCCCCCGACGAGGGGGAGGGGGTGAAAAACTGTTTTTT. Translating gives CASSPRRGGGGEKLFF.

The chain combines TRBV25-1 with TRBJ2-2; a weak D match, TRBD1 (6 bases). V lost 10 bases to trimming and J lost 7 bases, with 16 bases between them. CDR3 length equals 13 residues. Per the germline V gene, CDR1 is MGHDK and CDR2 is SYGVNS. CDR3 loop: CATRGGRGGELFF. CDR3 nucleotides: TGTGCCACCCGAGGGGGTCGGGGCGGGGAGCTGTTTTTT.

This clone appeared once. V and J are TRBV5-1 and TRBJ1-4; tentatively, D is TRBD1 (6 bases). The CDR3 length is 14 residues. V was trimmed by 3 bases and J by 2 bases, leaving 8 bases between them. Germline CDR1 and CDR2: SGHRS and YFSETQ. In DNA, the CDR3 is TGCGCCAGCAGCTCCGGACAGACTAATGAAAAACTGTTTTTT. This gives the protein CASSSGQTNEKLFF.

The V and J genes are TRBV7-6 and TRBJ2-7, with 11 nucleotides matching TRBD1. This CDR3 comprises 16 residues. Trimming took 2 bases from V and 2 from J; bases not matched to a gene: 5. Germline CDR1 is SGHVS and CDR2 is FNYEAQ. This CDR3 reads CASSLSGTGGTYEQYF. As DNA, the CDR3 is TGTGCCAGCAGCTTATCCGGGACAGGGGGAACCTACGAGCAGTACTTC.

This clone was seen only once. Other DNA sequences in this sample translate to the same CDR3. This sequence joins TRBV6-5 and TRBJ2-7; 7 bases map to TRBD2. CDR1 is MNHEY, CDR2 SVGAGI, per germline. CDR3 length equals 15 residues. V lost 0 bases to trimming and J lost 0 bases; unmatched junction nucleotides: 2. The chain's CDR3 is CASSYSGGSSYEQYF. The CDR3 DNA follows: TGTGCCAGCAGTTACTCAGGCGGGAGCTCCTACGAGCAGTACTTC.

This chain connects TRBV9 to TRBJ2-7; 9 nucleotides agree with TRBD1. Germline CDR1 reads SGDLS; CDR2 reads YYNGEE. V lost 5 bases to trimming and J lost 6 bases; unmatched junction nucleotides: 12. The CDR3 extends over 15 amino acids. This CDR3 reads CASSPRTGAPVEQYF. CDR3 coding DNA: TGTGCCAGCAGTCCTCGGACAGGGGCCCCGGTCGAGCAGTACTTC.

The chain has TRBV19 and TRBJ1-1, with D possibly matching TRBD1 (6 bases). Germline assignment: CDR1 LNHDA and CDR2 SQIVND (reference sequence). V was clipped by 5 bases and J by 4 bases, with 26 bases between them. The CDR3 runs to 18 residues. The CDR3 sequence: CASSSLGDILLRTTEAFF. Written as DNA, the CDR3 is TGTGCCAGTAGTTCCCTTGGGGACATCCTCCTCCGAACCACTGAAGCTTTCTTT.

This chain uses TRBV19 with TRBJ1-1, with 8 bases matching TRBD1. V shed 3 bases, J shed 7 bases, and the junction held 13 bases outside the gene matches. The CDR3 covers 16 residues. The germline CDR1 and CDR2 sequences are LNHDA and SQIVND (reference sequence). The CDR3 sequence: CASSIPPTGDSDEAFF. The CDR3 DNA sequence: TGTGCCAGTAGTATCCCCCCGACAGGGGATTCGGATGAAGCTTTCTTT. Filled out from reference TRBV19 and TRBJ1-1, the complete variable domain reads DGGITQSPKYLFRKEGQNVTLSCEQNLNHDAMYWYRQDPGQGLRLIYYSQIVNDFQKGDIAEGYSVSREKKESFPLTVTSAQKNPTAFYLCASSIPPTGDSDEAFFGQGTRLTVV.

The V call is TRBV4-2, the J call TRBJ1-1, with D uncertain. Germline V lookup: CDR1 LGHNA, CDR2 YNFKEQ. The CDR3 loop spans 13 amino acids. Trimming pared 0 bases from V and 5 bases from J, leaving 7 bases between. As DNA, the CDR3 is TGTGCCAGCAGCCAAGATTCGGGGACTGAAGCTTTCTTT. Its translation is CASSQDSGTEAFF.

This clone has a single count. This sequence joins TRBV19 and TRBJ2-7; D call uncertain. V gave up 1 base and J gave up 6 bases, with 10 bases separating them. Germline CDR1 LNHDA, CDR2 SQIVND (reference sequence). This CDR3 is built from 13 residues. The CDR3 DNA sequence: TGTGCCAGTAGTATAGGGGCATCGCGCGAGCAGTACTTC. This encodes CASSIGASREQYF. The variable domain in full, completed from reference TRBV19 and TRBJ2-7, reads DGGITQSPKYLFRKEGQNVTLSCEQNLNHDAMYWYRQDPGQGLRLIYYSQIVNDFQKGDIAEGYSVSREKKESFPLTVTSAQKNPTAFYLCASSIGASREQYFGPGTRLTVT.

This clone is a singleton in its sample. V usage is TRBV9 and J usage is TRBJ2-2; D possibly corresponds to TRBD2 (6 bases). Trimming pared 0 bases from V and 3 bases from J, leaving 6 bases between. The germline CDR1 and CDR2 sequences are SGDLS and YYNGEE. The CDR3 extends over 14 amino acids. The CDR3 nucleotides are TGTGCCAGCAGCGTAGCGGGGGACACCGGGGAGCTGTTTTTT. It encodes CASSVAGDTGELFF.